This T cell receptor (beta chain) stems from a study of cytomegalovirus exposure and HLA in healthy donors. It was healthy bone marrow donors who served as donors. Unrecorded immune exposures were likely, despite nominal health at sampling. 60 Vbeta and 13 Jbeta primers were used in PCR. Using immunoSEQ multiplex PCR, the repertoire was profiled, and TCRdb retains in-frame clones only, with some absent. The table lists some 210,000 clones, around 86% of them singletons. The germline CDR1 and CDR2 sequences are SGHDN and FVKESK. V was pared by 0 bases and J by 3 bases, with 6 bases of the junction left unmatched. The CDR3 has 17 amino acids.

Sequencing used PBMCs. This rearrangement joins TRBV14 to TRBJ1-1; 11 positions match TRBD1. The TCR sequence derives from a woman in her forties or fifties in good health and CMV-seropositive. The CDR3 region is CASSQDHGTGGDTEAFF. The CDR3 nucleotides read TGTGCCAGCAGCCAAGATCACGGGACAGGGGGGGACACTGAAGCTTTCTTT.